This T cell receptor beta chain appears in the sequencing data of a study of PD-1 blockade in classical Hodgkin lymphoma. All trial patients relapsed after autologous stem cell transplantation. Findings and caveats of the study: Complete responders' diversity at baseline resembled that of newly diagnosed patients.

The CDR3 sequence is 13 residues long. V was pared by 2 bases and J by 5 bases, with 9 bases between. From germline, CDR1 is SGHDN and CDR2 FVKESK. Sequenced by immunoSEQ multiplex PCR; TCRdb stores in-frame clones only, minus some. The profile covers 25,000 to 30,000 clones, with roughly 62% appearing a single time and approximately 12% taken by the ten largest. This clone was seen a handful of times. The target antigen is unknown. The source material was peripheral blood mononuclear cells (PBMCs), sampled before the second cycle of nivolumab. The receptor was isolated from a human donor with classical Hodgkin lymphoma. This chain joins TRBV14 and TRBJ1-1; D call uncertain. The CDR3 DNA reads TGTGCCAGCAGCCAATCGTTCCGGACTGAAGCTTTCTTT. As protein: CASSQSFRTEAFF.